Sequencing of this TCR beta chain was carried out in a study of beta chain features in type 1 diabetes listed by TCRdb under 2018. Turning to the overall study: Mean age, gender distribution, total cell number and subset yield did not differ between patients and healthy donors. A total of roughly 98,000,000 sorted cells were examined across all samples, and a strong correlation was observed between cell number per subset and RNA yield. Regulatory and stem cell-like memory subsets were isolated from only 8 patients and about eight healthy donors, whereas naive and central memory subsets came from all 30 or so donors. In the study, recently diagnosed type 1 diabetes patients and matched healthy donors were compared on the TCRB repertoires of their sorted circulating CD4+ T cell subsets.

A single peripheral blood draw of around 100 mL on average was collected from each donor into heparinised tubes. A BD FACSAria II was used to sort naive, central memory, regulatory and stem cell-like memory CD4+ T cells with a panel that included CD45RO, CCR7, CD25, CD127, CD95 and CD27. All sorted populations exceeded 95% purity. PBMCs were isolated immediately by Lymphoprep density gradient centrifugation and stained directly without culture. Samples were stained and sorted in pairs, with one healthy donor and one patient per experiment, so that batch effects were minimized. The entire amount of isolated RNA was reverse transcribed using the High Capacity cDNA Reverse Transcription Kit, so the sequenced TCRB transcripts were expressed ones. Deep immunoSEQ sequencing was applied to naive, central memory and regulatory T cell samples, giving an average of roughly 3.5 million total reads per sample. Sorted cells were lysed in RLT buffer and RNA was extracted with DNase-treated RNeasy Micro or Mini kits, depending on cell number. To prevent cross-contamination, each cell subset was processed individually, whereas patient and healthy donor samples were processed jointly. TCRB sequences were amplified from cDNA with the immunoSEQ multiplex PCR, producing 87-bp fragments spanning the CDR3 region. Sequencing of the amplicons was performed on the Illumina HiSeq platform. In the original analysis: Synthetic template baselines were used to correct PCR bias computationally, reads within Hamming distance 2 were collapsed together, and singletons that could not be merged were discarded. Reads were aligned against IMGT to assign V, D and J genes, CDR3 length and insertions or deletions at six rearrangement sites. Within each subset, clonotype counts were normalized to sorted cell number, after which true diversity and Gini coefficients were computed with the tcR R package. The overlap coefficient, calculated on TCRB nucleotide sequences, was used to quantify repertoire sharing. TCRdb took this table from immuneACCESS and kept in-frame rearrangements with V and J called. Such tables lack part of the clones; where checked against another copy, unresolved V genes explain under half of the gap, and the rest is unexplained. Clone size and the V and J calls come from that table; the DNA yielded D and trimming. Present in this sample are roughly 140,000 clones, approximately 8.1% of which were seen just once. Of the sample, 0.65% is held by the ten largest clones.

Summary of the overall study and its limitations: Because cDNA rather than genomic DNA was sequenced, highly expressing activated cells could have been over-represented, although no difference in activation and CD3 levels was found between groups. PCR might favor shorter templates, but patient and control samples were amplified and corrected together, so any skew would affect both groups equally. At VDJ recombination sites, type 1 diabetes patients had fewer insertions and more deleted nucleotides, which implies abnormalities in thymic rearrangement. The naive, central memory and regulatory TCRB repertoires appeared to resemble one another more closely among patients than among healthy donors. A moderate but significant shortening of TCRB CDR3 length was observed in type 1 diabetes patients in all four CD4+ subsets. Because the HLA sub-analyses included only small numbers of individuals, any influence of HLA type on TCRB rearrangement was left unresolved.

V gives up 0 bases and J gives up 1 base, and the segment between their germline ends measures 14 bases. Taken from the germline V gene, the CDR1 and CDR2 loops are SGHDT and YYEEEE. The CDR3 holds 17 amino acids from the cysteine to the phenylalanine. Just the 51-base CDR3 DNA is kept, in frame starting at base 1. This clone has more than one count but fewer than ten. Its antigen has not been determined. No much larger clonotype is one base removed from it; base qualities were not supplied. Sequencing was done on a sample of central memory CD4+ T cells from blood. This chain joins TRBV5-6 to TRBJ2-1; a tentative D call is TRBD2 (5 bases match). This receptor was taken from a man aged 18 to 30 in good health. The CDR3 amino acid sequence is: CASSLAGLAGSYNEQFF. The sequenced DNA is TGTGCCAGCAGCTTGGCCGGGCTAGCTGGTTCCTACAATGAGCAGTTCTTC.